This T cell receptor (beta chain) derives from a study of T-cell memory formation after mild COVID-19. Study findings and constraints: Those CD4+ clones that contracted were mainly in CM and EM (CD8+ ones in EMRA).

One entry per CDR3 protein, called by TCRdb with MiXCR from the 5' RACE reads. Of approximately 150,000 distinct CDR3 sequences in the sample, about 5.5% were seen once. The CDR3 totals 16 residues. The germline gives CDR1 GTSNPN, CDR2 SVGIG (reference sequence). V was pared by 0 bases and J by 0 bases, with 5 bases of the junction left unmatched. On this clonotype: What it binds is not known.

The TCR originated in an adult woman who had mild COVID-19 (a few samples of this study predate the infection). Cell type and time point are not known. Sequencing was performed on PBMCs or a T cell subset sorted from them (not recorded which). The chain couples TRBV30 to TRBJ2-3, with TRBD2 matching over 8 bases. The CDR3 bases are TGTGCCTGGAGTGTGTGGGCGGGGGGCAGCACAGATACGCAGTATTTT. This gives the protein CAWSVWAGGSTDTQYF.